A single sample is the source of the 25 T cell receptor beta chains below, sequenced in a study of cytomegalovirus exposure and HLA in healthy donors. The primer mix had 60 Vbeta and 13 Jbeta primers. Assay used: immunoSEQ multiplex PCR; TCRdb lists only in-frame clones, some missing. The top ten hold around 6.6% of the sample, which has about 160,000 clones, around 83% seen once. Source material: PBMCs. Receptor source: a man between 50 and 59 years old in good health and CMV-seropositive.

The V call is TRBV11-3, the J call TRBJ2-2; 7 bases are a match to TRBD2. The germline CDR1 and CDR2 sequences are SGHNT and YENEEA. V lost 1 base to trimming and J lost 4 bases; unmatched junction nucleotides: 3. This CDR3 comprises 15 residues. The CDR3 DNA reads TGTGCCAGCAGCTTAGCGGCGGGAGCCACCGGGGAGCTGTTTTTT. Protein: CASSLAAGATGELFF.

The genes are TRBV19 and TRBJ2-2, with D maybe TRBD2 (5 bases). Germline V gene lookup returns CDR1 LNHDA and CDR2 SQIVND (reference sequence). Trimming removed 7 bases from V and 3 bases from J, with 12 bases in between. The CDR3 consists of 14 residues. For the CDR3, the DNA is TGTGCCAGTAAAGGAAGCGGACACACCGGGGAGCTGTTTTTT. This gives the protein CASKGSGHTGELFF.

The chain couples TRBV7-9 to TRBJ2-3; TRBD2 matches at 15 bases. Germline V gene lookup returns CDR1 SEHNR and CDR2 FQNEAQ (reference sequence). Trimming at V came to 4 bases and at J to 6 bases, leaving 5 bases not matched to a gene. The CDR3 spans 16 residues. The CDR3 loop is CASSSGLAGGFDTQYF. The CDR3 nucleotides are TGTGCCAGCAGCTCGGGACTAGCGGGAGGCTTTGATACGCAGTATTTT.

The chain recombines TRBV19 with TRBJ2-1, with TRBD2 matching 13 bases. In germline, CDR1 is LNHDA, CDR2 SQIVND (reference sequence). J was trimmed by 4 bases and V by 5 bases; bases with no gene match: 5. The CDR3 is 16 residues long. CDR3 sequence (DNA): TGTGCCAGTAGTTATCCGGGACTAGCGGGGTACAATGAGCAGTTCTTC. As protein: CASSYPGLAGYNEQFF.

This chain connects TRBV15 to TRBJ1-2; possible D gene TRBD1, 5 bases. Trimming removed 0 bases from V and 4 bases from J, with 9 bases in between. Germline V gene data show CDR1 as LNHNV and CDR2 as YYDKDF (reference sequence). The CDR3 spans 14 residues. CDR3 region: CATSREQGGYGYTF. The CDR3 DNA reads as TGTGCCACCAGCAGAGAGCAGGGAGGCTATGGCTACACCTTC.

The rearrangement joins TRBV9 to TRBJ1-1; 7 nucleotides match TRBD1. With V trimmed by 2 bases and J by 0 bases, 7 bases remained unmatched. This CDR3 has 16 amino acids. From germline, CDR1 is SGDLS and CDR2 YYNGEE. The DNA for the CDR3 is TGTGCCAGCAGCGTCGGGACAGAATTTATGAACACTGAAGCTTTCTTT. Amino acids: CASSVGTEFMNTEAFF.

The CDR3 reads CASSLRTETNEQFF. CDR3 nucleotide sequence: TGTGCCAGCAGCTTAAGGACAGAGACTAATGAGCAGTTCTTC. The V and J genes are TRBV7-9 and TRBJ2-1; tentative D call: TRBD1 (6 bases). CDR1 is SEHNR, CDR2 FQNEAQ, per germline (reference sequence). This CDR3 has 14 residues. Between the trimmed V and J ends, which lost 2 bases and 7 bases, there was a span of 12 bases.

V gene TRBV29-1 combines with J gene TRBJ2-1; D unclear. V was trimmed by 0 bases and J by 8 bases, leaving 8 bases between them. CDR3 length equals 12 residues. CDR1 SQVTM and CDR2 ANQGSEA come from the germline V gene. CDR3 protein: CSVEEGVYEQFF. CDR3 nucleotide sequence: TGCAGCGTTGAAGAAGGAGTCTATGAGCAGTTCTTC.

This chain joins TRBV5-1 and TRBJ2-5; no clear D gene. The J call may not be correct, given that the DNA end is closer to TRBJ2-7. Germline V CDR1 and CDR2: SGHRS, YFSETQ. This CDR3 contains 13 residues. CDR3 residues: CASSLGTTYEQYF. The DNA for the CDR3 is TGCGCCAGCAGCTTGGGTACCACCTACGAGCAGTACTTC.

The chain recombines TRBV7-3 with TRBJ2-1; 7 nucleotides align to TRBD1. V was clipped by 1 base and J by 7 bases; unmatched bases: 4. This CDR3 contains 14 residues. The germline V gene encodes CDR1 SGHTA and CDR2 FQGTGA. The CDR3 sequence is CASSLRQGRNEQFF. Here the CDR3 DNA reads TGTGCCAGCAGCTTAAGACAGGGACGAAATGAGCAGTTCTTC.

The rearrangement links TRBV27 to TRBJ1-1, with 8 bases lining up with TRBD1. This CDR3 has 15 amino acids. In germline, CDR1 is MNHEY, CDR2 SMNVEV (reference sequence). Trimming removed 5 bases from V and 1 base from J; junction bases left unmatched: 6. The CDR3 region has the DNA TGTGCCAGCAGTAGCCGACAGGGGTGGAACACTGAAGCTTTCTTT. It encodes CASSSRQGWNTEAFF.

In its sample, this clone was seen once. The chain employs TRBV27 and TRBJ1-6; the D is unclear. Trimming shortened V by 6 bases and J by 5 bases, and 8 bases separated the two germline ends. Germline-derived CDR1 and CDR2 are MNHEY and SMNVEV (reference sequence). This CDR3 comprises 13 residues. CDR3: CASRAGHNSPLHF. The CDR3 region has the DNA TGTGCCAGCAGGGCAGGTCATAATTCACCCCTCCACTTT.

V gene TRBV27 combines with J gene TRBJ1-2, with TRBD1 matching 12 bases. Germline values: CDR1 MNHEY, CDR2 SMNVEV (reference sequence). Losses at the gene ends were 5 bases for V and 6 bases for J; bases not matched to a gene: 7. CDR3 length: 15 amino acids. CDR3 bases: TGTGCCAGCAGTATTGGGACAGGGGGCGCGAATGGCTACACCTTC. This sequence encodes CASSIGTGGANGYTF.

V is TRBV7-9 and J is TRBJ1-5; 8 bases are shared with TRBD1. Germline CDR1 reads SEHNR; CDR2 reads FQNEAQ (reference sequence). The CDR3 is 14 amino acids. Trimming removed 5 bases from V and 7 bases from J; junction bases left unmatched: 7. CDR3: CASSPTGGQQPQHF. The CDR3, as DNA: TGTGCCAGCAGCCCAACAGGGGGGCAACAGCCCCAGCATTTT. The full variable domain, completed using reference TRBV7-9 and TRBJ1-5, is DTGVSQNPRHKITKRGQNVTFRCDPISEHNRLYWYRQTLGQGPEFLTYFQNEAQLEKSRLLSDRFSAERPKGSFSTLEIQRTEQGDSAMYLCASSPTGGQQPQHFGDGTRLSIL.

This chain connects TRBV19 to TRBJ2-7, with TRBD1 matching over 7 bases. The germline gives CDR1 LNHDA, CDR2 SQIVND (reference sequence). V lost 3 bases, J lost 3 bases, and 2 bases stayed unmatched. The CDR3 covers 13 residues. The CDR3 nucleotides are TGTGCCAGTAGTATGGGGGACAGCTACGAGCAGTACTTC. Translated, it gives CASSMGDSYEQYF.

The chain couples TRBV2 to TRBJ2-3; D might be TRBD2 (5 bases). Trimming took off 6 bases at V and 2 bases at J, with 6 bases between the two ends. Germline assignment: CDR1 SNHLY and CDR2 FYNNEI. The CDR3 extends over 12 amino acids. Here the CDR3 reads CASRDFTDTQYF. The CDR3 bases are TGTGCCAGCAGGGACTTCACAGATACGCAGTATTTT. Together with reference TRBV2 and TRBJ2-3, the CDR3 gives the full variable domain: EPEVTQTPSHQVTQMGQEVILRCVPISNHLYFYWYRQILGQKVEFLVSFYNNEISEKSEIFDDQFSVERPDGSNFTLKIRSTKLEDSAMYFCASRDFTDTQYFGPGTRLTVL.

This chain uses TRBV27 with TRBJ1-4; D is possibly TRBD1 (5 bases). The CDR3 totals 15 residues. Per germline, CDR1 MNHEY and CDR2 SMNVEV (reference sequence). V was shortened by 0 bases and J by 2 bases, with 7 bases between the two germline ends. CDR3: CASSLSGGTNEKLFF. The CDR3 DNA sequence: TGTGCCAGCAGTTTATCGGGGGGGACTAATGAAAAACTGTTTTTT.

The CDR3 is CASSLRPTGQAEAFF. CDR3 DNA: TGTGCCAGCAGCTTGAGGCCGACAGGTCAGGCTGAAGCTTTCTTT. This chain links TRBV5-6 with TRBJ1-1; D possibly corresponds to TRBD1 (6 bases). Germline V lookup: CDR1 SGHDT, CDR2 YYEEEE. V lost 1 base and J lost 6, with 16 bases in between. The CDR3 extends over 15 amino acids.

This chain connects TRBV9 to TRBJ2-1; possible D gene TRBD2, 6 bases. The CDR3 covers 13 residues. Germline CDR1 SGDLS, CDR2 YYNGEE. V was cut by 4 bases and J by 5 bases, with 10 bases left in between. The CDR3 DNA reads TGTGCCAGCAGCCCCCCGGGGGACAATGAGCAGTTCTTC. It yields the protein CASSPPGDNEQFF.

This clone turned up a few times. This rearrangement joins TRBV29-1 to TRBJ1-4, with D perhaps matching TRBD1 (5 bases). The CDR3 is 16 amino acids. Looked up from germline, CDR1 is SQVTM and CDR2 is ANQGSEA. With 7 bases removed from V and 3 bases from J, the gap between germline ends came to 21 bases. CDR3 protein: CSGGGGDYMANEKLFF. CDR3 coding DNA: TGCAGCGGTGGTGGGGGGGATTATATGGCTAATGAAAAACTGTTTTTT.

V and J are TRBV4-1 and TRBJ2-5, with D possibly matching TRBD1 (5 bases). Trimming took 4 bases from V and 1 from J, leaving 10 bases between them. Germline lookup yields CDR1 MGHRA and CDR2 YSYEKL. This CDR3 is 14 amino acids long. CDR3 sequence (DNA): TGCGCCAGCAGCCCGAGACAGACCCAAGAGACCCAGTACTTC. This codes for CASSPRQTQETQYF.

The chain employs TRBV27 and TRBJ2-1; a weak D match, TRBD2 (6 bases). Germline CDR1 reads MNHEY; CDR2 reads SMNVEV (reference sequence). With 3 bases removed from V and 9 bases from J, the gap between germline ends came to 12 bases. The CDR3 extends over 13 amino acids. The CDR3, as DNA: TGTGCCAGCAGTTTGGGACTGGGATCTGAGCAGTTCTTC. Residues: CASSLGLGSEQFF.

As regards this clone: This sample also contains other DNA sequences that code for the same CDR3. The chain couples TRBV30 to TRBJ1-5; TRBD1 aligns across 10 bases. V lost 3 bases to trimming and J lost 4 bases; unmatched junction nucleotides: 6. This CDR3 region has 15 residues. CDR1 is GTSNPN and CDR2 is SVGIG in the germline V gene (reference sequence). CDR3 region: CAWSRGGQGNQPQHF. In nucleotides, the CDR3 is TGTGCCTGGAGCCGAGGGGGACAGGGGAATCAGCCCCAGCATTTT. The complete variable domain, with remaining parts taken from reference TRBV30 and TRBJ1-5, reads SQTIHQWPATLVQPVGSPLSLECTVEGTSNPNLYWYRQAAGRGLQLLFYSVGIGQISSEVPQNLSASRPQDRQFILSSKKLLLSDSGFYLCAWSRGGQGNQPQHFGDGTRLSIL.

V usage is TRBV28 and J usage is TRBJ1-2; 7 bases line up with TRBD1. J was trimmed by 4 bases and V by 4 bases; bases with no gene match: 3. CDR1 and CDR2 from the germline V gene are MDHEN and SYDVKM. The CDR3 extends over 13 amino acids. This CDR3 reads CASSSDRAYGYTF. CDR3 coding DNA: TGTGCCAGCAGTTCTGACAGGGCCTATGGCTACACCTTC.

The chain recombines TRBV21-1 with TRBJ2-7; TRBD2, as called in the table, went unchecked against the DNA. TRBV21-1 represents a pseudogene. The CDR3 contains 15 residues. In DNA form, the CDR3 reads TGTGCCAGCAGCCAGACTAGCGGGAGGGATTACGAGCAGTACGTC. Residues: CASSQTSGRDYEQYV.